The 16 T cell receptor beta chains reported below all come from one sample, sequenced in a study of cytomegalovirus exposure and HLA in healthy donors. In the PCR, 60 Vbeta and 13 Jbeta primers were used. Repertoires were generated with immunoSEQ multiplex PCR, while TCRdb's copy carries only in-frame clones and drops some. The data show about 170,000 clones, approximately 80% seen once. Specimen: PBMCs. The receptor source for this set is a woman between 45 and 60 years old in good health and CMV-seropositive.

The CDR3 spells CASSYTGGIGEQYF. Here the CDR3 DNA reads TGCGCCAGCAGCTATACAGGGGGCATCGGCGAGCAGTACTTC. This rearrangement joins TRBV5-1 to TRBJ2-7, with 9 bases aligning to TRBD1. The CDR3 extends over 14 amino acids. J was trimmed by 6 bases and V by 3 bases; bases with no gene match: 7. CDR1 is SGHRS, CDR2 YFSETQ, per germline.

V usage is TRBV5-1 and J usage is TRBJ1-4; 7 bases are a match to TRBD1. V was clipped by 4 bases and J by 7 bases; unmatched bases: 10. Germline-derived CDR1 and CDR2 are SGHRS and YFSETQ. The CDR3 is 15 residues long. Written as DNA, the CDR3 is TGCGCCAGCAGCCCCTCCGGGACAGCGGGTGAAAAACTGTTTTTT. This gives the protein CASSPSGTAGEKLFF.

The rearrangement uses TRBV27 and TRBJ2-7; D might be TRBD1 (7 bases). Germline-derived CDR1 and CDR2 are MNHEY and SMNVEV (reference sequence). V was pared by 3 bases and J by 1 base, with 10 bases between. CDR3 size: 14 residues. CDR3 protein: CASSFAGGSYEQYF. CDR3 DNA sequence: TGTGCCAGCAGTTTTGCAGGGGGGTCCTACGAGCAGTACTTC.

This clone was detected only a few times. This chain connects TRBV4-2 to TRBJ1-4, with 7 bases lining up with TRBD1. The V and J ends lost 3 bases and 8 bases, in that order; junction bases with no gene match: 12. The CDR3 length is 16 residues. CDR1 LGHNA and CDR2 YNFKEQ come from the germline V gene. The CDR3 DNA follows: TGTGCCAGCAGCCACAGCACCGGGACAGTGAAAGAAAAACTGTTTTTT. Protein: CASSHSTGTVKEKLFF.

This sequence joins TRBV10-1 and TRBJ1-1; D perhaps matches TRBD1 (6 bases). CDR3 length equals 14 residues. Germline-derived CDR1 and CDR2 are WNHNN and SYGVQD (reference sequence). Trimming pared 3 bases from V and 5 bases from J, leaving 13 bases between. CDR3 residues: CASSEGGERTEAFF. The CDR3 nucleotides are TGCGCCAGCAGTGAAGGGGGGGAGCGGACTGAAGCTTTCTTT.

V gene TRBV28 combines with J gene TRBJ1-2; possibly TRBD1 for D (5 bases). This CDR3 contains 13 residues. The germline V gene has CDR1 MDHEN and CDR2 SYDVKM. Trimming removed 8 bases at V and 5 bases at J, with 15 bases between. The CDR3: CASFENRLYGYTF. The CDR3 DNA is TGTGCCAGCTTTGAGAACAGGTTATATGGCTACACCTTC.

The V call is TRBV5-1, the J call TRBJ1-5; D is undetermined. The V and J ends lost 0 bases and 6 bases respectively, with 10 bases between them. This CDR3 has 14 amino acids. Germline CDR1 is SGHRS and CDR2 is YFSETQ. The CDR3 DNA sequence: TGCGCCAGCAGCTTGGCCTCCCCAGGTCAGCCCCAGCATTTT. This translates into CASSLASPGQPQHF.

Turning to this clone: Sequence at one end of the junction differs from germline and may be a read error. J is TRBJ2-1 and V is TRBV7-3; 10 bases are a match to TRBD2. CDR1 is SGHTA, CDR2 FQGTGA, per germline. CDR3 length equals 16 residues. The CDR3 DNA follows: TGTGCCAGCAGCGTAACTAGCGGGGTATCCTACAATGAGCAGTTCTTC. Residues: CASSVTSGVSYNEQFF.

There are a few counts of this clone. This sequence joins TRBV5-4 and TRBJ2-6; TRBD1 matches 8 bases. From germline, CDR1 is SGHNT and CDR2 YYREEE (reference sequence). The CDR3 has 17 amino acids. V shed 4 bases and J 4 bases; nucleotides not matched to a gene: 10. CDR3 protein: CASSPPQGAGGANVLTF. CDR3 DNA: TGTGCCAGCAGCCCGCCCCAGGGGGCGGGGGGGGCCAACGTCCTGACTTTC.

This clone was detected only a few times. V gene TRBV7-2 combines with J gene TRBJ2-3; tentatively, D is TRBD2 (5 bases). The CDR3 has 14 amino acids. Germline-derived CDR1 and CDR2 are SGHTA and FQGNSA. The V end was cut by 5 bases, the J end by 0 bases, with 9 bases between. The CDR3 DNA reads as TGTGCCAGCAGCCGGGATCTTAGCACAGATACGCAGTATTTT. This codes for CASSRDLSTDTQYF.

The rearrangement uses TRBV10-3 and TRBJ1-1, with unresolved D. Germline values: CDR1 ENHRY, CDR2 SYGVKD. This CDR3 has 12 residues. CDR3 in amino acids: CGAGRPNTEAFF. Written as DNA, the CDR3 is TGTGGGGCGGGAAGACCGAACACTGAAGCTTTCTTT.

The CDR3 DNA follows: TGTGCCAGCAGTTCTAGCGGAAACTACAATGAGCAGTTCTTC. This codes for CASSSSGNYNEQFF. This chain joins TRBV27 and TRBJ2-1, with 7 bases fitting TRBD2. J lost 3 bases, V lost 4 bases, and 3 bases had no gene match. Germline V gene lookup returns CDR1 MNHEY and CDR2 SMNVEV (reference sequence). This CDR3 comprises 14 residues.

The gene calls are TRBV5-1 and TRBJ2-5; maybe TRBD2 (6 bases). The tail of the sequence fits TRBJ2-7 better, so the J call may be wrong. The CDR3 spans 15 residues. Germline loops: CDR1 SGHRS, CDR2 YFSETQ. The CDR3 region is CASSLVPAAGIEQYF. The CDR3 DNA follows: TGCGCCAGCAGCTTGGTCCCGGCTGCGGGGATCGAGCAGTACTTC.

The gene calls are TRBV6-1 and TRBJ1-1; D may be TRBD1 (5 bases). CDR3 length: 13 residues. V was clipped by 8 bases and J by 3 bases, with 13 bases between them. From germline, CDR1 is MNHNS and CDR2 SASEGT. The CDR3 loop is CASAAGGYTEAFF. The DNA for the CDR3 is TGTGCCAGCGCCGCTGGGGGGTACACTGAAGCTTTCTTT.

The chain recombines TRBV7-8 with TRBJ2-5, with TRBD2 as a possible D gene (6 bases). Germline V gives CDR1 SGHVS, CDR2 FQNEAQ. V lost 4 bases, J lost 11 bases, and 14 bases lay in between. CDR3 length equals 12 residues. CDR3 bases: TGTGCCAGCAGCTCCAGGACCCGGGAGCAGTACTTC. This translates into CASSSRTREQYF.

V usage is TRBV7-8 and J usage is TRBJ2-4; 9 bases agree with TRBD2. In germline, CDR1 is SGHVS, CDR2 FQNEAQ. With 5 bases clipped from V and 4 bases from J, the junction kept 12 bases outside the gene matches. The CDR3 is made up of 17 amino acids. CDR3 sequence reads: CASSPPRLAGWKNIQYF. CDR3 coding DNA: TGTGCCAGCAGCCCACCTCGTCTAGCGGGATGGAAAAACATTCAGTACTTC. The full variable domain, completed using reference TRBV7-8 and TRBJ2-4, is GAGVSQSPRYKVAKRGQDVALRCDPISGHVSLFWYQQALGQGPEFLTYFQNEAQLDKSGLPSDRFFAERPEGSVSTLKIQRTQQEDSAVYLCASSPPRLAGWKNIQYFGAGTRLSVL.